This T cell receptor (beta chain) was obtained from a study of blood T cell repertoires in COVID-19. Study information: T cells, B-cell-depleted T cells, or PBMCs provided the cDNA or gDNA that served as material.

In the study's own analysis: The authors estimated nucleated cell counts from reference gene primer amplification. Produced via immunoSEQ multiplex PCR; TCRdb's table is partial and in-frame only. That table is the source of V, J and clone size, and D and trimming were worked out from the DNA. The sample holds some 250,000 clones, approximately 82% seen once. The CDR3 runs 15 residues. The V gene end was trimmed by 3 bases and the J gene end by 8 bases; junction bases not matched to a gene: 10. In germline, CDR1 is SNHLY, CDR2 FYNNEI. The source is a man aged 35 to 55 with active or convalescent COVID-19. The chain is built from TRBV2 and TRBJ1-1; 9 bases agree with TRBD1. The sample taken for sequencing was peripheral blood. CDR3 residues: CASSDGGTGKAEAFF. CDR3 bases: TGTGCCAGCAGTGATGGGGGGACAGGGAAGGCCGAAGCTTTCTTT.